This T cell receptor beta chain was sequenced in a study of cytomegalovirus exposure and HLA in healthy donors. Study-wide points: Earlier analysis found most TCR beta V segments productive about 90% or about 30% of the time. A missense variant in DCLRE1C was later tied to TCR beta V- and J-gene trimming. There were several of the most significant clusters that appeared linked to common viral pathogens in a later analysis. Rare TCR sequences predominated, though certain public TCRs were found in many donors.

PCR amplification relied on 60 Vbeta primers (plus 13 Jbeta primers). Sequencing used immunoSEQ multiplex PCR; TCRdb keeps in-frame clones, though not all of them. Of 150,000 or so clones in the sample, over 65% were seen once. Germline CDR1 reads SQVTM; CDR2 reads ANQGSEA. V was trimmed by 4 bases and J by 2 bases, leaving 15 bases between them. The CDR3 is 14 residues long. Notes on this clone: Its specificity is unknown.

The clonotype comes from a man younger than 35 in good health and CMV-seropositive. The V call is TRBV29-1, the J call TRBJ2-7, with D maybe TRBD2 (5 bases). Sequencing used PBMCs. Here the CDR3 reads CSVGSGIRAYEQYF. The CDR3 DNA sequence: TGCAGCGTTGGATCGGGAATAAGGGCCTACGAGCAGTACTTC.